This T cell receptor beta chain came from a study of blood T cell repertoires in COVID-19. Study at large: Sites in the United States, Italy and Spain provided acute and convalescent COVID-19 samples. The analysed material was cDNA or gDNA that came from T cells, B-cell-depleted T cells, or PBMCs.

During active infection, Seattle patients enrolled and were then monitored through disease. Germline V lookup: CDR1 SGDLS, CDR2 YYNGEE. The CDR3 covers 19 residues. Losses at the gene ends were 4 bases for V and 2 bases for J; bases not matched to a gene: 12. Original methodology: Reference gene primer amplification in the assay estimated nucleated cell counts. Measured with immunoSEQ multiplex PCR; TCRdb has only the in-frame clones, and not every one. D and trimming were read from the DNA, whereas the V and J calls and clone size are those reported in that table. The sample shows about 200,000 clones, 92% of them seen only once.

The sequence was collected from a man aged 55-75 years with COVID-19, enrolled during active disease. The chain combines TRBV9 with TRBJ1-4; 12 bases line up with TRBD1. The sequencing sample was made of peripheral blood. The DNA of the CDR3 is TGTGCCAGCAGCCCGCGTTCGGGACAGGGGGCGCGTACTAATGAAAAACTGTTTTTT. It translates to CASSPRSGQGARTNEKLFF.